This TCR beta chain appears in the sequencing data of a study of blood T cell repertoires in COVID-19. Study summary: COVID-19 samples collected from the United States, Italy and Spain covered acute and convalescent phases.

The germline gives CDR1 MNHEY, CDR2 SVGEGT. V shed 2 bases and J shed 4 bases, with 11 bases lying between them. The CDR3 totals 14 residues. Libraries were prepared by immunoSEQ multiplex PCR; TCRdb keeps only in-frame clonotypes and omits some of them. The profile covers tens of thousands of clones, with around 87% appearing a single time and approximately 4.3% taken by the ten largest. This receptor was identified in a human donor in a cohort sampled during active COVID-19. Sequenced: peripheral blood. The chain is built from TRBV6-2 or TRBV6-3 and TRBJ2-5; perhaps TRBD2 as D (6 bases). The CDR3 reads CASSYMGGSETQYF. For the CDR3, the DNA is TGTGCCAGCAGTTACATGGGGGGTTCAGAGACCCAGTACTTC.